A single sample is the source of the 21 T cell receptor beta chains below, sequenced in a study of blood T cells in healthy people across ages. Together with a sample-barcoded 5' primer, a J-beta primer mix was included in a second PCR lasting about 7 to 11 cycles. TCRdb ran MiXCR on the 5' RACE reads and lists one entry per CDR3 protein. The repertoire holds about 1.6 million distinct CDR3 sequences, with roughly a third as singletons. The sequenced sample consisted of blood. All receptors derive from a woman aged 25 to 39 in good health.

V usage is TRBV6-1 and J usage is TRBJ2-3, with D hard to call. The CDR3 is 17 residues long. The germline V gene has CDR1 MNHNS and CDR2 SASEGT. The V and J ends lost 1 base and 1 base respectively, with 15 bases between them. The CDR3 nucleotides are TGTGCCAGCAGTGAAGGGAAAGGACGCAAAGGCACAGATACGCAGTATTTT. Translated: CASSEGKGRKGTDTQYF.

A few counts support this clonotype. V and J are TRBV4-1 and TRBJ1-2, with D unclear. Germline V lookup: CDR1 MGHRA, CDR2 YSYEKL. CDR3 size: 17 residues. The V and J ends lost 4 bases and 4 bases respectively, with 22 bases between them. The CDR3 sequence: CASSLVPFHRESYGYTF. The CDR3 bases are TGCGCCAGCAGCCTGGTGCCTTTTCACCGGGAGTCCTATGGCTACACCTTC.

The chain links TRBV25-1 to TRBJ1-2, with TRBD1 matching over 8 bases. This CDR3 has 14 residues. CDR1 MGHDK and CDR2 SYGVNS come from the germline V gene. V lost 2 bases to trimming and J lost 8 bases; unmatched junction nucleotides: 7. CDR3 coding DNA: TGTGCCAGCAGTGAACCTACAGGGGGGATCGGCTACACCTTC. Translating gives CASSEPTGGIGYTF.

In its sample, this clonotype was seen many times. The chain employs TRBV4-1 and TRBJ2-7, with 12 bases identical to TRBD2. Germline values: CDR1 MGHRA, CDR2 YSYEKL. Trimming cost V 4 bases and J 2 bases; bases outside gene matches: 0. CDR3 length: 14 amino acids. CDR3 in DNA: TGCGCCAGCAGCCCTAGCGGGAGGGCCTACGAGCAGTACTTC. Its translation is CASSPSGRAYEQYF.

This clonotype was counted between two and nine times. The genes are TRBV11-2 and TRBJ1-2, with D possibly matching TRBD1 (5 bases). The CDR3 length is 15 residues. The ends were cut back, 2 bases at V and 5 bases at J, with 15 bases in the middle. Germline values: CDR1 SGHAT, CDR2 FQNNGV. In DNA, the CDR3 is TGTGCCAGCAGCTTACGGGGGGTAGCAGGTTATGGCTACACCTTC. Protein sequence: CASSLRGVAGYGYTF.

The V call is TRBV20-1, the J call TRBJ1-5; 8 nucleotides match TRBD1. Germline loops: CDR1 DFQATT, CDR2 SNEGSKA (reference sequence). The CDR3 is made up of 16 amino acids. V was clipped by 5 bases and J by 3 bases; unmatched bases: 12. CDR3 residues: CSAVKTGVGDNQPQHF. The CDR3 DNA reads as TGCAGTGCTGTAAAGACAGGGGTTGGGGACAATCAGCCCCAGCATTTT.

There are a few counts of this clonotype. This chain connects TRBV28 to TRBJ2-1; 8 bases fit TRBD1. The V and J ends lost 5 bases and 4 bases, in that order; junction bases with no gene match: 7. The CDR3 sequence is 15 residues long. In germline, CDR1 is MDHEN, CDR2 SYDVKM. In DNA form, the CDR3 reads TGTGCCAGCAGTCCCCGGACAGGGCCTTACAATGAGCAGTTCTTC. It yields the protein CASSPRTGPYNEQFF.

This chain joins TRBV4-1 and TRBJ2-4; TRBD2 matches 16 bases. The CDR3 is 17 residues long. Trimming took 0 bases from V and 13 from J; bases not matched to a gene: 9. Germline V gives CDR1 MGHRA, CDR2 YSYEKL. The CDR3 DNA sequence: TGCGCCAGCAGCCAAGATAGGGGGACTAGCGGGAGGGCCGGACAGTACTTC. It codes for CASSQDRGTSGRAGQYF.

This rearrangement joins TRBV27 to TRBJ2-5; weak D call: TRBD1 (6 bases). Germline CDR1 reads MNHEY; CDR2 reads SMNVEV (reference sequence). The CDR3 covers 14 residues. V was shortened by 4 bases and J by 11 bases, with 20 bases between the two germline ends. The CDR3 region is CASSSGTGLGEQYF. In DNA form, the CDR3 reads TGTGCCAGCAGTTCCGGTACAGGGCTTGGAGAGCAGTACTTC.

This clonotype was observed many times. The chain has TRBV10-1 and TRBJ2-3; no definite D call. V lost 3 bases and J 3 bases, leaving 16 bases between the germline ends. Germline assignment: CDR1 WNHNN and CDR2 SYGVQD (reference sequence). The CDR3 is 16 amino acids. CDR3 region: CASSDPSTVGTDTQYF. In nucleotides, the CDR3 is TGCGCCAGCAGTGACCCTTCAACGGTCGGGACAGATACGCAGTATTTT.

The chain carries TRBV5-1 and TRBJ2-5, with 10 bases lining up with TRBD2. The CDR3 has 16 amino acids. Germline V gives CDR1 SGHRS, CDR2 YFSETQ. V trimming: 3 bases; J trimming: 4 bases; junction bases outside the gene matches: 9. Written as DNA, the CDR3 is TGCGCCAGCAGCTCCACGGTAGCGGGAGGTGGAGAGACCCAGTACTTC. It codes for CASSSTVAGGGETQYF. Using reference TRBV5-1 and TRBJ2-5 for the parts outside the CDR3, the full variable domain is KAGVTQTPRYLIKTRGQQVTLSCSPISGHRSVSWYQQTPGQGLQFLFEYFSETQRNKGNFPGRFSGRQFSNSRSEMNVSTLELGDSALYLCASSSTVAGGGETQYFGPGTRLLVL.

This clonotype showed up just a few times. This chain joins TRBV20-1 and TRBJ2-1; no clear D gene. With 3 bases removed from V and 8 bases from J, the gap between germline ends came to 11 bases. The germline V gene has CDR1 DFQATT and CDR2 SNEGSKA (reference sequence). This CDR3 contains 12 residues. CDR3 nucleotide sequence: TGCAGTGCTAGTTTAGCATCCGATGAGCAGTTCTTC. It is translated as CSASLASDEQFF.

This chain joins TRBV20-1 and TRBJ2-7; D ambiguous. V was pared by 2 bases and J by 3 bases, with 8 bases between. Germline CDR1 reads DFQATT; CDR2 reads SNEGSKA (reference sequence). This CDR3 comprises 12 residues. The CDR3 loop reads CSARSQVYEQYF. The CDR3 region has the DNA TGCAGTGCTAGAAGTCAGGTCTACGAGCAGTACTTC.

Many counts were recorded for this clonotype. V usage is TRBV6-6 and J usage is TRBJ2-7; TRBD1 agrees at 8 bases. With V trimmed by 0 bases and J by 1 base, 2 bases remained unmatched. CDR1 is MNHNY and CDR2 is SVGAGI in the germline V gene (reference sequence). The CDR3 covers 15 residues. Written as DNA, the CDR3 is TGTGCCAGCAGTTACTCGGGGGACAGGTCCTACGAGCAGTACTTC. As protein: CASSYSGDRSYEQYF.

The chain is built from TRBV6-6 and TRBJ2-7, with D possibly TRBD1 on 6 matching bases. Germline lookup yields CDR1 MNHNY and CDR2 SVGAGI (reference sequence). The V end lost 4 bases, the J end lost 6 bases, and 10 bases lay between the germline ends. The CDR3 length is 12 residues. The CDR3: CASSSYRVEQYF. The CDR3, as DNA: TGTGCCAGCAGTTCCTACAGGGTCGAGCAGTACTTC.

V and J are TRBV12-3 or TRBV12-4 and TRBJ1-5; no clear D gene. The CDR3 contains 15 residues. V dropped 6 bases and J dropped 2 bases, with 14 bases sitting between them. The CDR3 region has the DNA TGTGCCAGCAGCCTACAGAGAGGTGGCAATCAGCCCCAGCATTTT. Translated, it gives CASSLQRGGNQPQHF.

CDR3 protein: CASIPGWVSGGAGETQYF. The CDR3 bases are TGTGCCAGCATCCCGGGTTGGGTTAGCGGGGGGGCCGGTGAGACCCAGTACTTC. The genes are TRBV2 and TRBJ2-5; TRBD2 matches 11 bases. Germline CDR1 SNHLY, CDR2 FYNNEI. Trimming removed 7 bases from V and 5 bases from J; junction bases left unmatched: 18. CDR3 length: 18 amino acids. Based on the CDR3 plus reference TRBV2 and TRBJ2-5, the full variable domain is EPEVTQTPSHQVTQMGQEVILRCVPISNHLYFYWYRQILGQKVEFLVSFYNNEISEKSEIFDDQFSVERPDGSNFTLKIRSTKLEDSAMYFCASIPGWVSGGAGETQYFGPGTRLLVL.

The genes are TRBV28 and TRBJ2-7, with 10 bases matching TRBD1. The CDR3 is 14 residues long. V lost 11 bases, J lost 1 base, and 8 bases stayed unmatched. Germline-derived CDR1 and CDR2 are MDHEN and SYDVKM. CDR3 coding DNA: TGTGCCGCCTTTGGGACAGGGGAATCCTACGAGCAGTACTTC. Amino acid sequence: CAAFGTGESYEQYF.

This chain links TRBV6-1 with TRBJ1-2, with 9 bases aligning to TRBD1. The germline V gene encodes CDR1 MNHNS and CDR2 SASEGT. V dropped 3 bases and J dropped 4; count of bases not matched to a gene: 6. This CDR3 comprises 15 residues. CDR3 DNA: TGTGCCAGCAGTGAGGGACAGGGCTTCCCCTATGGCTACACCTTC. It yields the protein CASSEGQGFPYGYTF.

The rearrangement joins TRBV4-1 to TRBJ1-3; unclear D gene. Germline V gives CDR1 MGHRA, CDR2 YSYEKL. The V end lost 0 bases, the J end lost 5 bases, and 11 bases lay between the germline ends. There are 15 residues in the CDR3. The CDR3 protein is CASSQDLANRNTIYF. As DNA, the CDR3 is TGCGCCAGCAGCCAAGATCTGGCTAACCGAAACACCATATATTTT.

In this sample, this clonotype turned up many times. The chain couples TRBV20-1 to TRBJ2-3; possible D gene TRBD1, 5 bases. CDR1 is DFQATT, CDR2 SNEGSKA, per germline (reference sequence). The V gene lost 5 bases and the J gene lost 5 bases, with 14 bases spanning the gap. The CDR3 is 13 amino acids. The CDR3 DNA sequence: TGCAGTGCTCCCGACAGTTCGGGAGATACGCAGTATTTT. It translates to CSAPDSSGDTQYF.